This entry concerns a single T cell receptor (beta chain). Its cognate antigen is unknown. The entry originates in a study of a mutant IDH1 vaccine in newly diagnosed glioma. Study context: Sex among treated patients split 62.5% male, roughly 38% female; mean age was roughly 40 years. Visit V12 was conducted at week 35 as the safety follow-up. Visit V13 came later, at week 47.

General study findings and limits: Apparently unrelated to pseudoprogression were changes in the top peripheral T cell clonotypes.

Time point described: week 47, end of study. One vaccine dose held 300 ug of mutant IDH1 20-mer peptide and came with topical imiquimod. Method: immunoSEQ multiplex PCR; TCRdb's copy keeps in-frame clones and lacks some. The data show about 46,000 clones, roughly 83% seen once. The receptor's source is a woman under 40 with glioma. Some clones in this sample may be carry-over from other donors' samples. Specimen: PBMCs, collected from a glioma patient whose treatment included an IDH1 peptide vaccine.

The CDR3 here is CASTLAEAFF. Here the CDR3 DNA reads TGTGCCAGCACCCTGGCTGAAGCTTTCTTT. The chain combines TRBV6-1 with TRBJ1-1; D not certain. V lost 7 bases to trimming and J lost 6 bases, with 6 bases between them. Germline loops: CDR1 MNHNS, CDR2 SASEGT. The CDR3 is 10 residues long.